This entry lists 28 T cell receptor beta chains sequenced from one sample in a study of cytomegalovirus exposure and HLA in healthy donors. PCR primers comprised 60 Vbeta and 13 Jbeta primers. Produced via immunoSEQ multiplex PCR; TCRdb's table is partial and in-frame only. The table shows 200,000 to 250,000 clones, with 80% to 85% occurring only once. Specimen: PBMCs. The receptors originated from a boy younger than 10 in good health and CMV-seronegative.

The chain carries TRBV30 and TRBJ1-1; possible D gene TRBD1, 6 bases. The CDR3 runs to 13 residues. The ends were cut back, 4 bases at V and 4 bases at J, with 13 bases in the middle. CDR1 GTSNPN and CDR2 SVGIG come from the germline V gene (reference sequence). CDR3 loop: CAWIRGAGTEAFF. DNA for the CDR3: TGTGCCTGGATACGGGGGGCCGGCACTGAAGCTTTCTTT.

The chain couples TRBV6-1 to TRBJ1-2; D possibly corresponds to TRBD1 (6 bases). Trimming left V 2 bases short and J 6 bases short, with 13 bases between. Germline CDR1 and CDR2: MNHNS and SASEGT. This CDR3 is built from 14 residues. The CDR3 protein is CASSELPGVDGYTF. The CDR3 bases are TGTGCCAGCAGTGAATTGCCAGGGGTTGATGGCTACACCTTC.

V is TRBV29-1 and J is TRBJ1-3, with D unresolved. The V end was cut by 2 bases, the J end by 4 bases, with 12 bases between. The germline V gene encodes CDR1 SQVTM and CDR2 ANQGSEA. This CDR3 has 14 amino acids. The DNA of the CDR3 is TGCAGCGTTGAACGAGGTCCAGACGGAAACACCATATATTTT. Encoded protein: CSVERGPDGNTIYF.

This rearrangement joins TRBV7-9 to TRBJ1-1; D perhaps matches TRBD1 (6 bases). Trimming removed 7 bases from V and 5 bases from J, with 17 bases in between. The CDR3 contains 14 residues. Germline CDR1 reads SEHNR; CDR2 reads FQNEAQ (reference sequence). The CDR3 sequence: CASTLQGERTEAFF. CDR3 in DNA: TGTGCCAGCACGCTACAGGGTGAAAGAACTGAAGCTTTCTTT.

The rearrangement links TRBV9 to TRBJ2-5; 8 nucleotides align to TRBD2. The length of the CDR3 is 15 residues. Unmatched junction bases numbered 5, after V lost 0 bases and J lost 4 bases. Germline loops: CDR1 SGDLS, CDR2 YYNGEE. CDR3 region: CASSVVPGGVETQYF. CDR3 nucleotide sequence: TGTGCCAGCAGCGTAGTCCCGGGGGGGGTAGAGACCCAGTACTTC. Full variable domain (rest looked up from reference TRBV9 and TRBJ2-5): DSGVTQTPKHLITATGQRVTLRCSPRSGDLSVYWYQQSLDQGLQFLIQYYNGEERAKGNILERFSAQQFPDLHSELNLSSLELGDSALYFCASSVVPGGVETQYFGPGTRLLVL.

This clone has only a few counts. The J gene is TRBJ1-4, the V gene TRBV27; D remains unclear. V lost 3 bases and J 12 bases, leaving 20 bases between the germline ends. Germline CDR1 is MNHEY and CDR2 is SMNVEV (reference sequence). The CDR3 totals 15 residues. CDR3 DNA sequence: TGTGCCAGCAGTTTCTCTGGAGTAATGAATGGAGAACTGTTTTTT. This translates into CASSFSGVMNGELFF.

The J gene is TRBJ2-7, the V gene TRBV4-1; the match to TRBD1 covers 7 bases. Germline CDR1 is MGHRA and CDR2 is YSYEKL. Losses at the gene ends were 0 bases for V and 5 bases for J; bases not matched to a gene: 10. CDR3 length: 16 residues. The CDR3 is CASSQDQRQGVHEQYF. In DNA form, the CDR3 reads TGCGCCAGCAGCCAAGATCAGAGACAGGGAGTCCACGAGCAGTACTTC.

This chain connects TRBV25-1 to TRBJ2-7, with TRBD1 as a possible D gene (6 bases). V lost 3 bases and J lost 2, with 8 bases in between. There are 13 residues in the CDR3. Germline CDR1 MGHDK, CDR2 SYGVNS. CDR3 sequence: CASSDWTAYEQYF. CDR3 sequence (DNA): TGTGCCAGCAGTGATTGGACAGCCTACGAGCAGTACTTC.

V gene TRBV9 combines with J gene TRBJ1-1, with TRBD1 matching 7 bases. The ends lost 0 bases at V and 5 bases at J; junction bases unmatched: 16. The germline V gene has CDR1 SGDLS and CDR2 YYNGEE. The CDR3 sequence is 18 residues long. The CDR3 sequence is CASSVGPRAGGGRTEAFF. DNA for the CDR3: TGTGCCAGCAGCGTAGGGCCCCGGGCAGGGGGAGGAAGGACTGAAGCTTTCTTT. Looking up the rest from reference TRBV9 and TRBJ1-1 gives the full variable domain: DSGVTQTPKHLITATGQRVTLRCSPRSGDLSVYWYQQSLDQGLQFLIQYYNGEERAKGNILERFSAQQFPDLHSELNLSSLELGDSALYFCASSVGPRAGGGRTEAFFGQGTRLTVV.

The chain has TRBV14 and TRBJ2-5; no reliable D call. Germline V gene lookup returns CDR1 SGHDN and CDR2 FVKESK. The CDR3 has 14 amino acids. V shed 0 bases and J shed 0 bases, with 5 bases lying between them. The CDR3 loop reads CASSQEINQETQYF. For the CDR3, the DNA is TGTGCCAGCAGCCAAGAAATAAACCAAGAGACCCAGTACTTC.

Turning to this clone: This CDR3 is also generated by other DNA sequences in the sample. The chain recombines TRBV30 with TRBJ1-2, with 8 nucleotides matching TRBD1. CDR1 is GTSNPN and CDR2 is SVGIG in the germline V gene (reference sequence). The CDR3 length is 13 residues. The J segment lost 5 bases and the V segment lost 2 bases, leaving 4 bases of the junction unmatched. DNA of the CDR3: TGTGCCTGGAGTACAGGGGGATATTATGGCTACACCTTC. The encoded protein is CAWSTGGYYGYTF. Together with reference TRBV30 and TRBJ1-2, the CDR3 gives the full variable domain: SQTIHQWPATLVQPVGSPLSLECTVEGTSNPNLYWYRQAAGRGLQLLFYSVGIGQISSEVPQNLSASRPQDRQFILSSKKLLLSDSGFYLCAWSTGGYYGYTFGSGTRLTVV.

V and J are TRBV30 and TRBJ1-2; no reliable D call. V lost 3 bases and J lost 4, with 9 bases in between. This CDR3 is 12 amino acids long. Germline V CDR1 and CDR2: GTSNPN, SVGIG (reference sequence). CDR3 nucleotides: TGTGCCTGGAGGAACGGTGGCTATGGCTACACCTTC. The encoded protein is CAWRNGGYGYTF.

V is TRBV7-6 and J is TRBJ2-2; 7 bases align to TRBD2. J was trimmed by 4 bases and V by 6 bases; bases with no gene match: 11. CDR1 is SGHVS, CDR2 FNYEAQ, per germline. The CDR3 runs to 16 residues. CDR3 region: CASRSLEGGITGELFF. The CDR3 bases are TGTGCCAGCAGATCCCTCGAGGGAGGGATCACCGGGGAGCTGTTTTTT.

The J gene is TRBJ1-3, the V gene TRBV10-3; possibly TRBD1 for D (6 bases). The CDR3 contains 17 residues. Per germline, CDR1 ENHRY and CDR2 SYGVKD. Trimming left V 6 bases short and J 6 bases short, with 24 bases between. In DNA, the CDR3 is TGTGCCATCAGCTACGCGACCCTGGGCAGGGGTGAAAACACCATATATTTT. This codes for CAISYATLGRGENTIYF.

This chain joins TRBV10-3 and TRBJ2-7, with D hard to call. Per germline, CDR1 ENHRY and CDR2 SYGVKD. V lost 5 bases to trimming and J lost 2 bases, with 13 bases between them. The CDR3 loop spans 14 amino acids. The CDR3 DNA reads TGTGCCATCAGTCTAGAACGGAATCCCTACGAGCAGTACTTC. This codes for CAISLERNPYEQYF.

This clone was seen only once. The chain couples TRBV4-1 to TRBJ1-1; D gene ambiguous. Trimming took 0 bases from V and 0 from J, leaving 8 bases between them. This CDR3 is 15 amino acids long. Germline CDR1 reads MGHRA; CDR2 reads YSYEKL. In DNA form, the CDR3 reads TGCGCCAGCAGCCAAGAAAAACTCATGAACACTGAAGCTTTCTTT. Translation: CASSQEKLMNTEAFF.

J is TRBJ2-6 and V is TRBV7-6; D is unresolved. Germline V lookup: CDR1 SGHVS, CDR2 FNYEAQ. The CDR3 consists of 16 residues. Trimming took off 1 base at V and 0 bases at J, with 7 bases between the two ends. The CDR3 bases are TGTGCCAGCAGCTTAGATCTCCTCTCTGGGGCCAACGTCCTGACTTTC. Translation gives CASSLDLLSGANVLTF.

The chain employs TRBV2 and TRBJ1-2, with 9 bases aligning to TRBD1. The CDR3 is 20 residues long. Germline V gene lookup returns CDR1 SNHLY and CDR2 FYNNEI. The V and J ends lost 1 base and 5 bases, in that order; junction bases with no gene match: 20. CDR3 sequence (DNA): TGTGCCAGCAGTGAAGGGGGGATACAGGGGGCCTCGGGGGGGACGTATGGCTACACCTTC. Residues: CASSEGGIQGASGGTYGYTF.

The chain is built from TRBV5-4 and TRBJ2-5; 15 nucleotides align to TRBD2. The germline gives CDR1 SGHNT, CDR2 YYREEE (reference sequence). V lost 4 bases and J lost 5; bases outside the gene matches: 6. This CDR3 comprises 16 residues. The CDR3 DNA reads TGTGCCAGCAGCCTGGGACTAGCGGGAGGCGGGGAGACCCAGTACTTC. Its protein product is CASSLGLAGGGETQYF.

This chain links TRBV9 with TRBJ1-1; D is unresolved. CDR3 size: 14 residues. Per the germline V gene, CDR1 is SGDLS and CDR2 is YYNGEE. V lost 0 bases and J 0 bases, leaving 6 bases between the germline ends. This CDR3 is CASSVGQLNTEAFF. CDR3 nucleotides: TGTGCCAGCAGCGTAGGGCAGTTGAACACTGAAGCTTTCTTT. The whole variable domain, remainder taken from reference TRBV9 and TRBJ1-1, is DSGVTQTPKHLITATGQRVTLRCSPRSGDLSVYWYQQSLDQGLQFLIQYYNGEERAKGNILERFSAQQFPDLHSELNLSSLELGDSALYFCASSVGQLNTEAFFGQGTRLTVV.

The chain uses TRBV6-5 and TRBJ2-1, with 10 bases that match TRBD2. V lost 7 bases and J lost 9; bases outside the gene matches: 9. Germline CDR1 MNHEY, CDR2 SVGAGI. The CDR3 runs to 14 residues. The DNA for the CDR3 is TGTGCCAGCAAGGTCGCGAGCGGGAGGGGTGAGCAGTTCTTC. Translation: CASKVASGRGEQFF.

This clone has only one observation. J is TRBJ2-5 and V is TRBV11-2, with D perhaps matching TRBD2 (5 bases). Germline-derived CDR1 and CDR2 are SGHAT and FQNNGV. The CDR3 has 14 amino acids. Trimming took 1 base from V and 7 from J, leaving 13 bases between them. As DNA, the CDR3 is TGTGCCAGCAGCTTAGTCGGGATAGGAAGGACCCAGTACTTC. Translated: CASSLVGIGRTQYF.

This rearrangement joins TRBV7-6 to TRBJ1-1; 7 bases align to TRBD1. Per the germline V gene, CDR1 is SGHVS and CDR2 is FNYEAQ. V lost 2 bases to trimming and J lost 1 base; unmatched junction nucleotides: 13. The CDR3 loop spans 18 amino acids. The CDR3 region is CASSLPRSLQGENTEAFF. The CDR3 DNA reads TGTGCCAGCAGCTTACCTCGAAGTCTTCAGGGGGAGAACACTGAAGCTTTCTTT.

This clone was detected a few times. The chain recombines TRBV13 with TRBJ2-1, with TRBD2 matching over 15 bases. CDR1 is PRHDT, CDR2 FYEKMQ, per germline (reference sequence). J gave up 10 bases and V 0 bases, and 1 base lay outside the gene matches. This CDR3 spans 15 amino acids. CDR3 bases: TGTGCCAGCAGCTTAGGCGGACTAGCGGGAGGGGAGCAGTTCTTC. It yields the protein CASSLGGLAGGEQFF.

The chain is built from TRBV6-1 and TRBJ2-2; no clear D gene. The CDR3 loop spans 12 amino acids. Germline V gene lookup returns CDR1 MNHNS and CDR2 SASEGT. V gave up 6 bases and J gave up 6 bases, with 8 bases separating them. The CDR3 region is CASRLTSGELFF. The DNA for the CDR3 is TGTGCCAGCAGGCTGACATCCGGGGAGCTGTTTTTT.

Details on this clone: In the same sample, other DNA sequences code for this CDR3. This chain links TRBV7-2 with TRBJ2-3; 9 nucleotides agree with TRBD2. The CDR3 is 15 residues long. Germline assignment: CDR1 SGHTA and CDR2 FQGNSA. V lost 1 base to trimming and J lost 3 bases; unmatched junction nucleotides: 2. DNA of the CDR3: TGTGCCAGCAGCTTAGGGGGACTAGCAACAGATACGCAGTATTTT. This codes for CASSLGGLATDTQYF.

This chain uses TRBV5-1 with TRBJ2-7, with TRBD1 matching over 9 bases. V shed 0 bases, J shed 4 bases, and the junction held 2 bases outside the gene matches. Germline V gene data show CDR1 as SGHRS and CDR2 as YFSETQ. The CDR3 totals 14 residues. This CDR3 reads CASSLGQGGYEQYF. CDR3 DNA: TGCGCCAGCAGCTTGGGACAGGGGGGTTACGAGCAGTACTTC.

The chain recombines TRBV19 with TRBJ2-3; TRBD2 agrees at 13 bases. The CDR3 is 15 amino acids. J lost 4 bases, V lost 3 bases, and 1 base had no gene match. From germline, CDR1 is LNHDA and CDR2 SQIVND (reference sequence). CDR3: CASSMTSGGPDTQYF. CDR3 nucleotide sequence: TGTGCCAGTAGTATGACTAGCGGGGGGCCAGATACGCAGTATTTT.